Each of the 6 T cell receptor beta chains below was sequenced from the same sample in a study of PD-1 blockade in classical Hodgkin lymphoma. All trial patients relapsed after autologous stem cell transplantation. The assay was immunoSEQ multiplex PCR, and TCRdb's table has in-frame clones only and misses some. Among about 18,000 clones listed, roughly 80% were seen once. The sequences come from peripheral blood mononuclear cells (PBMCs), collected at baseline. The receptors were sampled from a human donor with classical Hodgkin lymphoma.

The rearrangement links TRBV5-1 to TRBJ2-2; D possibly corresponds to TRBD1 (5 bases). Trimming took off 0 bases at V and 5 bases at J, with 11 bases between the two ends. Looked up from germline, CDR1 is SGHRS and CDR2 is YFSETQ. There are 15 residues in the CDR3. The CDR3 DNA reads TGCGCCAGCAGCTTGGAGCAGGGCAGGACCGGGGAGCTGTTTTTT. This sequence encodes CASSLEQGRTGELFF.

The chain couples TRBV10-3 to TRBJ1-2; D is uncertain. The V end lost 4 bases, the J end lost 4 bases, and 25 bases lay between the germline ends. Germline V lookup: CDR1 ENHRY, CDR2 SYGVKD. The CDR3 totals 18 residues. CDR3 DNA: TGTGCCATCAGTGGGCAAAGGGTGAATAAGTCGAGAAGCTATGGCTACACCTTC. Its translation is CAISGQRVNKSRSYGYTF.

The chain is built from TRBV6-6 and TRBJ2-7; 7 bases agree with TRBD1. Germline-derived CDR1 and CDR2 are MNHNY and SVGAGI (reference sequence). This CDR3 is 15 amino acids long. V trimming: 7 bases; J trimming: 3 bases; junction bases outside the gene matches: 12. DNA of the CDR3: TGTGCCAGCAATGCACGGGATAGGGGGCACTACGAGCAGTACTTC. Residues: CASNARDRGHYEQYF.

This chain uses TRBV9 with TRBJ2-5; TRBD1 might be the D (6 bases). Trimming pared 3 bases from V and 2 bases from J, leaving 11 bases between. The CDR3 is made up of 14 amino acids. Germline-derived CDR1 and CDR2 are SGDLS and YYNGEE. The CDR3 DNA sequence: TGTGCCAGCAGCGCAACGGGACAACAAGAGACCCAGTACTTC. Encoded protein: CASSATGQQETQYF.

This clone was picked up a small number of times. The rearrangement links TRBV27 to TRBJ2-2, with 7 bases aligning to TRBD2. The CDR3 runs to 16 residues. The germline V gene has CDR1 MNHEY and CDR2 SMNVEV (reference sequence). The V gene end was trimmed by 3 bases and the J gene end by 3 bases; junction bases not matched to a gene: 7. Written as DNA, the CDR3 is TGTGCCAGCAGTTTTTGGGGGGGAAGGGACACCGGGGAGCTGTTTTTT. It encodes CASSFWGGRDTGELFF.

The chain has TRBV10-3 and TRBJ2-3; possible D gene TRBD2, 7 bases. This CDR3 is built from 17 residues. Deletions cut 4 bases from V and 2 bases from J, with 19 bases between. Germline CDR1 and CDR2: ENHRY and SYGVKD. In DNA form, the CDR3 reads TGTGCCATCAGTGGTGTCTTGGGGGCGGGGGCCACAGATACGCAGTATTTT. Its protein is CAISGVLGAGATDTQYF.